These T cell receptor beta chains were read from a single sample in a study of blood T cell repertoires in COVID-19. The protocol was immunoSEQ multiplex PCR, while the TCRdb copy is restricted to in-frame clones and leaves out a portion. Of over 200,000 clones in the sample, around four fifths are singletons; the top ten hold approximately 5.3%. The sample comprised peripheral blood. The source of these receptors is a man at least 80 years old with acute or convalescent COVID-19. Each CDR3 is given with its conserved first and last residue. D genes are given only for firm matches. Expanded clones get a size class; other rows say once, few or many, or leave the size out.

d_call | j_call | cdr3_length | v_call | clone_size | cdr3_aa | cdr3_nt
TRBD2 | TRBJ2-3 | 16 | TRBV7-3 | - | CASSPRTSASTDTQYF | TGTGCCAGCAGCCCGCGGACTAGCGCAAGCACAGATACGCAGTATTTT
- | TRBJ1-5 | 14 | TRBV4-2 | - | CASSHLAGNQPQHF | TGTGCCAGCAGCCATCTTGCAGGAAATCAGCCCCAGCATTTT
- | TRBJ2-7 | 13 | TRBV9 | - | CASSGETGSEQYF | TGTGCCAGCAGCGGAGAAACAGGGTCCGAGCAGTACTTC
TRBD1 | TRBJ1-5 | 16 | TRBV28 | - | CASSGTGYGGNQPQHF | TGTGCCAGCAGTGGGACAGGTTACGGGGGCAATCAGCCCCAGCATTTT
- | TRBJ2-6 | 16 | TRBV7-3 | - | CASSRDSSSGANVLTF | TGTGCCAGCAGCCGCGACTCCAGCTCTGGGGCCAACGTCCTGACTTTC
- | TRBJ2-5 | 14 | TRBV28 | - | CASSFANTRETQYF | TGTGCCAGCAGTTTTGCCAACACCCGAGAGACCCAGTACTTC
- | TRBJ1-5 | 14 | TRBV30 | - | CAWRDSYSNQPQHF | TGTGCCTGGAGGGACAGCTATAGCAATCAGCCCCAGCATTTT
- | TRBJ2-1 | 17 | TRBV18 | once | CASSPGGLISSYNEQFF | TGTGCCAGCTCACCAGGGGGCCTTATTTCATCCTACAATGAGCAGTTCTTC
- | TRBJ1-4 | 12 | TRBV15 | once | CATSRRGEKLFF | TGTGCCACCAGCAGGAGAGGTGAAAAACTGTTTTTT
- | TRBJ2-7 | 13 | TRBV25-1 | - | CASSELRGGEQYF | TGTGCCAGCAGTGAATTGCGGGGAGGAGAGCAGTACTTC
TRBD1 | TRBJ2-3 | 17 | TRBV5-1 | - | CASSYSPGTGAQYTQYF | TGCGCCAGCAGCTATTCGCCCGGGACAGGAGCACAGTATACGCAGTATTTT
- | TRBJ2-2 | 18 | TRBV24-1 | few | CATSDAGGGGSTTGELFF | TGTGCCACCTCTGACGCCGGCGGGGGCGGGAGCACGACCGGGGAGCTGTTTTTT
TRBD1 | TRBJ1-3 | 15 | TRBV24-1 | - | CATSDNGQGGNTIYF | TGTGCCACCAGTGATAACGGACAGGGAGGAAACACCATATATTTT
- | TRBJ2-7 | 12 | TRBV5-1 | - | CASSRDFYEQYF | TGCGCCAGCAGCCGGGACTTCTACGAGCAGTACTTC
TRBD1 | TRBJ1-2 | 15 | TRBV5-1 | - | CASSLDGQGVYGYTF | TGCGCCAGCAGCTTGGACGGACAGGGGGTCTATGGCTACACCTTC
- | TRBJ1-2 | 13 | TRBV5-1 | - | CASSLGGSYGYTF | TGCGCCAGCAGCTTGGGGGGCAGCTATGGCTACACCTTC
TRBD1 | TRBJ1-2 | 14 | TRBV2 | - | CASSSTGGTYGYTF | TGTGCCAGTAGCTCGACAGGGGGCACCTATGGCTACACCTTC
- | TRBJ2-2 | 15 | TRBV18 | - | CASSPPGAGTGELFF | TGTGCCAGCTCACCACCGGGGGCCGGCACCGGGGAGCTGTTTTTT
TRBD2 | TRBJ2-7 | 14 | TRBV5-1 | - | CASSMMTSGYEQYF | TGCGCCAGCAGCATGATGACTAGCGGCTACGAGCAGTACTTC
TRBD2 | TRBJ2-7 | 14 | TRBV20-1 | few | CSASWSGASYEQYF | TGCAGTGCTAGTTGGAGCGGGGCCAGCTACGAGCAGTACTTC
- | TRBJ1-2 | 12 | TRBV3-1/TRBV3-2 | - | CASSQGPYGYTF | TGTGCCAGCAGCCAAGGGCCTTATGGCTACACCTTC
TRBD2 | TRBJ2-2 | 20 | TRBV28 | - | CASSPISGRALLGIAGELFF | TGTGCCAGCAGTCCCATTAGCGGGAGGGCTCTGTTGGGTATCGCCGGGGAGCTGTTTTTT
TRBD1 | TRBJ2-1 | 13 | TRBV29-1 | few | CSGGQGLYNEQFF | TGCAGCGGAGGACAGGGATTATACAATGAGCAGTTCTTC
TRBD2 | TRBJ2-6 | 18 | TRBV7-2 | - | CASSFLAGGISGANVLTF | TGTGCCAGCAGCTTTCTAGCGGGGGGGATCTCTGGGGCCAACGTCCTGACTTTC
TRBD1 | TRBJ2-5 | 16 | TRBV6-1 | - | CASSESGTGSGETQYF | TGTGCCAGCAGTGAATCCGGGACAGGGAGTGGGGAGACCCAGTACTTC
- | TRBJ2-5 | 11 | TRBV12-3/TRBV12-4 | - | CASSRTGTQYF | TGTGCCAGCAGCCGTACTGGGACCCAGTACTTC
- | TRBJ1-2 | 12 | TRBV11-2 | - | CASSSRGYGYTF | TGTGCCAGCAGCTCCCGGGGCTATGGCTACACCTTC
- | TRBJ2-3 | 15 | TRBV5-4 | - | CASSTAGTVTDTQYF | TGTGCCAGCAGCACAGCCGGGACTGTCACAGATACGCAGTATTTT
- | TRBJ1-6 | 17 | TRBV28 | once | CASIPSLGSNYNSPLHF | TGTGCCAGCATCCCCTCGCTCGGGTCCAATTATAATTCACCCCTCCACTTT
- | TRBJ1-1 | 13 | TRBV5-1 | - | CASTSPGGTEAFF | TGCGCCAGCACTTCCCCGGGCGGGACTGAAGCTTTCTTT
TRBD1 | TRBJ2-5 | 15 | TRBV19 | - | CASTPGQGAFETQYF | TGTGCCAGTACCCCGGGACAGGGGGCATTCGAGACCCAGTACTTC
- | TRBJ1-1 | 11 | TRBV20-1 | - | CSVPEDTEAFF | TGCAGTGTACCAGAAGACACTGAAGCTTTCTTT
TRBD2 | TRBJ2-1 | 18 | TRBV7-3 | - | CASSSPGFASGRDNEQFF | TGTGCCAGCAGCTCGCCTGGTTTCGCTAGCGGGAGGGACAATGAGCAGTTCTTC